The next 21 T cell receptor beta chains were all read from a single sample in a study of cytomegalovirus exposure and HLA in healthy donors. 13 Jbeta primers and 60 Vbeta primers were used for the PCR. Produced via immunoSEQ multiplex PCR; TCRdb's table is partial and in-frame only. The repertoire has a few hundred thousand clones, about 80% of them found once; the top ten carry about 0.28%. The sequencing sample was made of PBMCs. The receptors come from a girl aged 2-10 years in good health and CMV-seronegative.

This chain joins TRBV28 and TRBJ1-6; 8 bases are shared with TRBD1. The CDR3 covers 16 residues. Trimming removed 5 bases from V and 6 bases from J; junction bases left unmatched: 9. Germline V gene sequence: CDR1 MDHEN, CDR2 SYDVKM. CDR3 coding DNA: TGTGCCAGCAGTCGTCAGGGGGCGGTAGGTAATTCACCCCTCCACTTT. This gives the protein CASSRQGAVGNSPLHF.

The chain joins TRBV19 to TRBJ1-4, with 9 bases identical to TRBD1. Germline lookup yields CDR1 LNHDA and CDR2 SQIVND (reference sequence). After removal of 4 bases from V and 6 bases from J, the junction contained 3 bases not matched to a gene. The CDR3 loop spans 14 amino acids. In DNA form, the CDR3 reads TGTGCCAGTAGTACCCGGACAGGGGATGAAAAACTGTTTTTT. This codes for CASSTRTGDEKLFF.

The chain recombines TRBV10-3 with TRBJ1-5; D is uncertain. CDR1 and CDR2 (germline): ENHRY, SYGVKD. The CDR3 sequence is 13 residues long. The ends were cut back, 6 bases at V and 0 bases at J, with 6 bases in the middle. CDR3 coding DNA: TGTGCCATCAGGTCATTTAGCAATCAGCCCCAGCATTTT. Amino acid sequence: CAIRSFSNQPQHF.

The chain employs TRBV29-1 and TRBJ2-2, with 9 bases lining up with TRBD2. This CDR3 region has 14 residues. J was trimmed by 4 bases and V by 5 bases; bases with no gene match: 5. CDR1 is SQVTM, CDR2 ANQGSEA, per germline. The DNA for the CDR3 is TGCAGCGTTCAAGGACTAGCGTCCACCGGGGAGCTGTTTTTT. It encodes CSVQGLASTGELFF.

The rearrangement uses TRBV27 and TRBJ2-7; TRBD1 matches at 9 bases. The germline CDR1 and CDR2 sequences are MNHEY and SMNVEV (reference sequence). The CDR3 is made up of 15 amino acids. V dropped 6 bases and J dropped 3; count of bases not matched to a gene: 9. The CDR3 nucleotides are TGTGCCAGCAGGCAATCGACAGGGGGTAGCTACGAGCAGTACTTC. Translation gives CASRQSTGGSYEQYF.

With respect to this clone: Additional DNA sequences in this sample encode the identical CDR3. The CDR3 region is CASRRTGGFTEAFF. As DNA, the CDR3 is TGTGCCAGCAGGAGGACAGGGGGCTTCACTGAAGCTTTCTTT. The V gene is TRBV27, the J gene TRBJ1-1, with 11 positions matching TRBD1. Germline-derived CDR1 and CDR2 are MNHEY and SMNVEV (reference sequence). After removal of 6 bases from V and 4 bases from J, the junction contained 4 bases not matched to a gene. This CDR3 comprises 14 residues.

This chain uses TRBV30 with TRBJ2-7; perhaps TRBD2 as D (7 bases). Germline V gene lookup returns CDR1 GTSNPN and CDR2 SVGIG (reference sequence). This CDR3 contains 13 residues. V lost 0 bases and J 9 bases, leaving 15 bases between the germline ends. The chain's CDR3 is CAWSVRGGSWQYF. The CDR3 DNA reads as TGTGCCTGGAGTGTGAGGGGGGGTAGCTGGCAGTACTTC.

This clone was seen a single time. The chain links TRBV2 to TRBJ1-2; 9 nucleotides agree with TRBD1. The CDR3 is 12 residues long. Germline lookup yields CDR1 SNHLY and CDR2 FYNNEI. V gave up 10 bases and J gave up 2 bases; unmatched junction bases: 2. In DNA form, the CDR3 reads TGTGCCACCGGGACAGGGAACTATGGCTACACCTTC. Residues: CATGTGNYGYTF.

The chain has TRBV6-1 and TRBJ2-7, with 10 bases matching TRBD2. Per the germline V gene, CDR1 is MNHNS and CDR2 is SASEGT. V dropped 7 bases and J dropped 7; count of bases not matched to a gene: 7. This CDR3 region has 13 residues. CDR3 residues: CASNPLAGVEQYF. The DNA for the CDR3 is TGTGCCAGCAACCCCCTAGCGGGAGTAGAGCAGTACTTC.

The J gene is TRBJ1-2, the V gene TRBV4-2; 7 positions agree with TRBD1. CDR3 length: 18 residues. Germline values: CDR1 LGHNA, CDR2 YNFKEQ. Trimming took 0 bases from V and 4 from J; bases not matched to a gene: 14. The DNA of the CDR3 is TGTGCCAGCAGCCAAGATGTATCCTGGCAGGGGGGTGCCTATGGCTACACCTTC. It specifies CASSQDVSWQGGAYGYTF.

The rearrangement joins TRBV9 to TRBJ2-2; D might be TRBD1 (6 bases). The ends were cut back, 4 bases at V and 6 bases at J, with 16 bases in the middle. CDR1 is SGDLS and CDR2 is YYNGEE in the germline V gene. The CDR3 extends over 15 amino acids. CDR3 residues: CASSFRTVDPGELFF. The CDR3 DNA follows: TGTGCCAGCAGCTTCAGGACAGTTGACCCCGGGGAGCTGTTTTTT.

The V gene is TRBV7-9, the J gene TRBJ2-5, with D hard to call. V was pared by 6 bases and J by 1 base, with 9 bases between. The CDR3 is 13 residues long. The germline gives CDR1 SEHNR, CDR2 FQNEAQ (reference sequence). CDR3 protein: CASSLNSQETQYF. For the CDR3, the DNA is TGTGCCAGCAGTCTCAACAGCCAAGAGACCCAGTACTTC. Full variable domain (outside the CDR3, taken from reference TRBV7-9 and TRBJ2-5): DTGVSQNPRHKITKRGQNVTFRCDPISEHNRLYWYRQTLGQGPEFLTYFQNEAQLEKSRLLSDRFSAERPKGSFSTLEIQRTEQGDSAMYLCASSLNSQETQYFGPGTRLLVL.

The chain joins TRBV13 to TRBJ2-3; 10 positions agree with TRBD2. CDR1 is PRHDT, CDR2 FYEKMQ, per germline (reference sequence). The V gene end was trimmed by 3 bases and the J gene end by 5 bases; junction bases not matched to a gene: 8. CDR3 length: 16 amino acids. The CDR3 DNA reads TGTGCCAGCAGCTTGGCTAGCGGGAGTGGAGAAGATACGCAGTATTTT. Its translation is CASSLASGSGEDTQYF.

The chain carries TRBV5-1 and TRBJ1-1; 7 bases are shared with TRBD1. The trim removed 3 bases at V and 5 bases at J, leaving 7 bases unmatched. CDR1 and CDR2 (germline): SGHRS, YFSETQ. The CDR3 covers 14 residues. The CDR3 is CASSSEQGTTEAFF. The CDR3, as DNA: TGCGCCAGCAGCTCGGAACAGGGGACGACTGAAGCTTTCTTT.

This chain connects TRBV9 to TRBJ2-2; D unclear. Trimming left V 1 base short and J 7 bases short, with 5 bases between. The germline CDR1 and CDR2 sequences are SGDLS and YYNGEE. The CDR3 is 12 amino acids. The CDR3 region is CASSVLGGELFF. Written as DNA, the CDR3 is TGTGCCAGCAGCGTACTCGGCGGGGAGCTGTTTTTT.

This chain links TRBV7-3 with TRBJ1-6; 7 bases are a match to TRBD1. The CDR3 sequence is 14 residues long. Germline CDR1 and CDR2: SGHTA and FQGTGA. Unmatched junction bases numbered 6, after V lost 4 bases and J lost 9 bases. The CDR3 DNA follows: TGTGCCAGCAGCTCCGCAGGGGGAGGTTCACCCCTCCACTTT. It specifies CASSSAGGGSPLHF.

The chain uses TRBV4-1 and TRBJ2-1, with 8 bases lining up with TRBD1. Unmatched junction bases numbered 7, after V lost 3 bases and J lost 0 bases. This CDR3 spans 17 amino acids. Germline values: CDR1 MGHRA, CDR2 YSYEKL. For the CDR3, the DNA is TGCGCCAGCAGCCAGTTTTTGACAGGGGCCTCCTACAATGAGCAGTTCTTC. Encoded protein: CASSQFLTGASYNEQFF.

This clone has more than one count but fewer than ten. The chain is built from TRBV19 and TRBJ2-7; D is possibly TRBD2 (6 bases). The CDR3 extends over 14 amino acids. V shed 3 bases and J shed 0 bases, with 9 bases lying between them. Germline V lookup: CDR1 LNHDA, CDR2 SQIVND (reference sequence). DNA for the CDR3: TGTGCCAGTAGTATTGTCGGGGGCTCCTACGAGCAGTACTTC. Amino acids: CASSIVGGSYEQYF.

The rearrangement links TRBV5-6 to TRBJ2-1; D remains unclear. The CDR3 sequence is 15 residues long. The V end was cut by 0 bases, the J end by 2 bases, with 9 bases between. The germline V gene has CDR1 SGHDT and CDR2 YYEEEE. Here the CDR3 reads CASSLDSLPYNEQFF. As DNA, the CDR3 is TGTGCCAGCAGCTTGGATAGCCTTCCCTACAATGAGCAGTTCTTC.

J is TRBJ2-7 and V is TRBV28, with D hard to call. The CDR3 is 15 residues long. The germline V and J ends were trimmed by 1 base and 4 bases, with 14 bases remaining between them. Germline V gene sequence: CDR1 MDHEN, CDR2 SYDVKM. The CDR3 is CASSLFPYERYEQYF. DNA of the CDR3: TGTGCCAGCAGTTTATTCCCCTACGAGAGGTACGAGCAGTACTTC.

V and J are TRBV6-1 and TRBJ2-5; 7 nucleotides align to TRBD2. Trimming at V came to 1 base and at J to 0 bases, leaving 11 bases not matched to a gene. Germline CDR1 is MNHNS and CDR2 is SASEGT. CDR3 length: 18 residues. The CDR3 DNA sequence: TGTGCCAGCAGTGAAGGGACTAGTTTACTGGGGTACCAAGAGACCCAGTACTTC. Its protein product is CASSEGTSLLGYQETQYF.